This T cell receptor (beta chain) originates from a study of blood T cell repertoires in COVID-19. Background on the study: Donors in the United States, Italy and Spain gave samples during acute or convalescent COVID-19. Sample material is recorded as cDNA or gDNA derived from T cells, B-cell-depleted T cells, or PBMCs.

J gave up 0 bases and V 1 base, and 11 bases lay outside the gene matches. The CDR3 spans 21 residues. From germline, CDR1 is LGHDT and CDR2 YNNKEL (reference sequence). Original data processing: Amplifying reference gene primers gave estimates of nucleated cell counts. Profiling relied on immunoSEQ multiplex PCR, and the TCRdb table lists in-frame clones only, not all of them. D and trimming come from the DNA, and the V and J calls and clone size come from that table. The repertoire consists of roughly 150,000 clones, with 88% occurring once and the leading ten covering approximately 2.1%. V usage is TRBV3-1 (or the pseudogene TRBV3-2) and J usage is TRBJ2-3; 15 bases match TRBD2. The TCR originated in a middle-aged man who had recovered from COVID-19. The sequenced material came from peripheral blood. CDR3 sequence: CASSQAFPGLAGGPSTDTQYF. In nucleotides, the CDR3 is TGTGCCAGCAGCCAAGCCTTTCCCGGACTAGCGGGAGGGCCTAGCACAGATACGCAGTATTTT.